One TCR beta chain is described in this entry. The target of this receptor is not known. Nothing much larger sits one base from this clone, and base qualities are not available. The CDR3 regions of human TCRbeta chains were analyzed by immunosequencing. Per the authors' processing: TCRs in the repertoires were matched against a reference library of SARS-CoV-2-specific TCRs that had been generated with the MIRA antigen-specificity platform. Breadth was defined as the fraction of unique TCRs that were SARS-CoV-2-associated, and depth was defined as the fraction of total T cells that were SARS-CoV-2-associated. Using the MIRA data, each spike-specific TCR was assigned both to the spike region to which the TCR was reactive and to a CD4 or CD8 class. Log10-transformed breadth and depth values were compared by one-way ANOVA with Sidak's multiple comparisons tests. Not all clones reach the TCRdb copy of this immuneACCESS table, which keeps in-frame sequences only. Checked studies attribute under half of the gap to unresolved V genes and leave the rest unexplained. V and J calls and clone size are as listed in that table; D and trimming were resolved from the DNA. This sample is represented by more than 85,000 clones; around 90% of them were singletons. The ten largest account for around 8% of the sample.

This entry comes from a study of T cell responses to AZD1222 COVID-19 vaccine (dated by TCRdb to the early 2020s). As for the study more broadly: AZD1222 recipients given second doses at about 4 weeks or at about 12 weeks were pooled, since spike-specific TCR depth and breadth were not found to differ between the two schedules. A total of 230 to 250 trial participants underwent TCR sequencing, of whom about 210 had received two doses of AZD1222 and roughly 26 had received two doses of the MenACWY control vaccine. Trial participants were enrolled by age into 18-55, 56-69 and 70-plus year subgroups, with around 150, 28 and 57 TCR-sequenced participants respectively. What the work shows at the level of the full study, not this receptor alone: In the small 56-69-year group, the increase in depth fell short of significance, most likely because of low power. Reportedly, almost half of the unique spike-specific TCRs recognized epitopes lying outside the regions that are mutated in the B.1.351 and B.1.1.7 variants. Most participants were white British and females outnumbered males, and the authors suggested that clonal diversity may have been underestimated. No day 14 peak-response samples were available, so repertoires were characterized only after the peak T cell response. A significant rise in spike-specific TCR breadth and depth was observed after two AZD1222 doses relative to day 0 and relative to MenACWY recipients. Vaccine-associated CD4 TCRs spanned the whole spike protein, with dominant responses in regions 160-218 and 743-854. Conclusions about previously exposed vaccinees are limited, since just 5 or 6 AZD1222 recipients were seropositive for SARS-CoV-2 at baseline.

Taken with the paper, the label for time point translates to: baseline before first vaccination. The vaccinee samples were drawn from two UK trials, COV001 and COV002, one of which was a single-blind randomized controlled phase 2/3 trial testing AZD1222 (ChAdOx1 nCoV-19) in healthy adults. For TCRbeta chain sequencing, PBMC samples from trial participants were taken at day 0 and at day 28 after the second dose. Here V drops 1 base and J drops 6 bases, and the junction holds 7 bases not matched to any gene. Including cysteine and phenylalanine, the CDR3 has 15 amino acids. CDR3 DNA only is kept here, 45 bases in frame from base 1. Reading the germline V gene (reference sequence) gives CDR1 LGHDT and CDR2 YNNKEL.

The input for sequencing was peripheral blood, taken on day 0 of AZD1222 vaccination. This receptor chain uses TRBV3-1 (or the pseudogene TRBV3-2) and TRBJ2-3, with 7 bases in between that match TRBD2. The TCR was taken from an adult in good health. Here the CDR3 is given as CASSQGRRERDTQYF. The DNA reads TGTGCCAGCAGCCAAGGGCGGCGGGAGAGGGATACGCAGTATTTT.